This TCR beta chain was obtained from a study of Ad26.COV2.S vaccination and SARS-CoV-2 variants. Notes on the study in general: Researchers cautioned that TCR breadth and depth analyses may have underestimated total T cell responses.

To note about this clone: Its specificity is unknown.

Produced via immunoSEQ multiplex PCR; TCRdb's table is partial and in-frame only. The table has around 300,000 clones, about 89% seen once. CDR1 and CDR2 (germline): MNHEY, SMNVEV (reference sequence). Trimming removed 6 bases from V and 0 bases from J, with 10 bases in between. The CDR3 has 14 residues. The treatment here: 19 received Ad26.COV2.S at low or high dose, single or two shots; about 5 received placebo; per-sample allocation not given. Sampling was performed 63 days after the first vaccine or placebo injection. V is TRBV27 and J is TRBJ2-3; TRBD2 is a possible D gene (6 bases). The sequencing used peripheral blood, collected in a trial of Ad26.COV2.S vaccine versus placebo. This clonotype was sampled from a person between 18 and 65 years old who received the Ad26.COV2.S COVID-19 vaccine or a placebo. CDR3 loop: CASRAGTSTDTQYF. CDR3 nucleotides: TGTGCCAGCAGGGCGGGGACTAGCACAGATACGCAGTATTTT.